The 32 T cell receptor beta chains in this list originate from one sample, sequenced in a study of Ad26.COV2.S vaccination and SARS-CoV-2 variants. TCRdb keeps only in-frame clones here, not all; method: immunoSEQ multiplex PCR. The table has over 400,000 clones, 80% to 95% seen once. Treatment: 19 received Ad26.COV2.S at low or high dose, single or two shots; roughly five received placebo; per-sample allocation not given. Sampling happened 63 days after the first vaccine or placebo injection. The source material was peripheral blood, sampled in a trial of Ad26.COV2.S vaccine versus placebo. All receptors derive from a person aged 18-60 years who received the Ad26.COV2.S COVID-19 vaccine or a placebo.

The rearrangement uses TRBV7-4 and TRBJ1-4; D gene uncertain. Germline lookup yields CDR1 SGHVT and CDR2 SQSDAQ. The V and J ends lost 1 base and 8 bases respectively, with 8 bases between them. The CDR3 has 13 residues. The CDR3 coding sequence is TGTGCCAGCAGCTTAGAGTGGTGCGAAAAACTGTTTTTT. It yields the protein CASSLEWCEKLFF.

The chain is built from TRBV3-1 (or the pseudogene TRBV3-2) and TRBJ1-2; D uncertain. Germline CDR1 and CDR2: LGHDT and YNNKEL (reference sequence). Trimming removed 1 base at V and 6 bases at J, with 6 bases between. The CDR3 spans 12 residues. This CDR3 reads CASSQGGNGYTF. The CDR3, as DNA: TGTGCCAGCAGCCAAGGAGGAAATGGCTACACCTTC.

The J gene is TRBJ2-2, the V gene TRBV4-1, with D maybe TRBD1 (7 bases). Trimming pared 0 bases from V and 5 bases from J, leaving 13 bases between. The length of the CDR3 is 16 residues. Germline CDR1 reads MGHRA; CDR2 reads YSYEKL. CDR3 loop: CASSQDGAGGTGELFF. Here the CDR3 DNA reads TGCGCCAGCAGCCAAGATGGGGCAGGGGGGACCGGGGAGCTGTTTTTT.

The gene calls are TRBV9 and TRBJ2-7; D assignment may be TRBD1 or TRBD2 (5 bases each). Germline V gene lookup returns CDR1 SGDLS and CDR2 YYNGEE. CDR3 length: 14 amino acids. V shed 4 bases and J shed 4 bases, with 15 bases lying between them. DNA of the CDR3: TGTGCCAGCAGCCCGTCTTGGGGGAGTTACGAGCAGTACTTC. This encodes CASSPSWGSYEQYF. Looking up the rest from reference TRBV9 and TRBJ2-7 gives the full variable domain: DSGVTQTPKHLITATGQRVTLRCSPRSGDLSVYWYQQSLDQGLQFLIQYYNGEERAKGNILERFSAQQFPDLHSELNLSSLELGDSALYFCASSPSWGSYEQYFGPGTRLTVT.

The chain combines TRBV11-2 with TRBJ2-5; no reliable D call. Germline V gene sequence: CDR1 SGHAT, CDR2 FQNNGV. V lost 2 bases and J 9 bases, leaving 19 bases between the germline ends. CDR3 length equals 15 residues. CDR3: CASSLTSLTPTAQYF. In DNA, the CDR3 is TGTGCCAGCAGCTTAACATCCCTGACTCCAACGGCCCAGTACTTC.

The V call is TRBV21-1, the J call TRBJ2-6; TRBD2, as called in the table, went unchecked against the DNA. TRBV21-1 is described as a pseudogene. The CDR3 totals 20 residues. The CDR3 loop reads CASSVSPGLAGASGANVLTF. The DNA for the CDR3 is TGTGCCAGCAGCGTTTCTCCGGGACTAGCGGGGGCGTCAGGGGCCAACGTCCTGACTTTC.

This chain links TRBV10-1 with TRBJ2-6; the D is unclear. The V end lost 10 bases, the J end lost 2 bases, and 9 bases lay between the germline ends. The CDR3 length is 13 residues. Germline V CDR1 and CDR2: WNHNN, SYGVQD (reference sequence). Written as DNA, the CDR3 is TGCGCCATCCCTTGGGCTGGGGCCAACGTCCTGACTTTC. Translation: CAIPWAGANVLTF.

This chain links TRBV3-1 (or the pseudogene TRBV3-2) with TRBJ2-1; 10 bases are shared with TRBD2. The germline CDR1 and CDR2 sequences are LGHDT and YNNKEL (reference sequence). CDR3 length: 21 residues. Trimming took 0 bases from V and 7 from J; bases not matched to a gene: 21. Here the CDR3 DNA reads TGTGCCAGCAGCCAAGAGGGGGCTAGCGGGAGAATTTTCGGGTTTGGAAATGAGCAGTTCTTC. This translates into CASSQEGASGRIFGFGNEQFF.

V is TRBV6-2 or TRBV6-3 and J is TRBJ2-5; 9 nucleotides line up with TRBD1. The CDR3 extends over 14 amino acids. The V gene end was trimmed by 4 bases and the J gene end by 4 bases; junction bases not matched to a gene: 4. CDR1 is MNHEY, CDR2 SVGEGT, per germline. CDR3 sequence reads: CASSSTGGGETQYF. The CDR3 DNA reads as TGTGCCAGCAGTTCCACAGGGGGCGGAGAGACCCAGTACTTC.

This chain joins TRBV9 and TRBJ2-6; D is undetermined. V was shortened by 7 bases and J by 2 bases, with 10 bases between the two germline ends. This CDR3 is built from 14 residues. Germline-derived CDR1 and CDR2 are SGDLS and YYNGEE. CDR3 coding DNA: TGTGCCAGCTCAAAGCGAGCTGGGGCCAACGTCCTGACTTTC. It is translated as CASSKRAGANVLTF.

The genes are TRBV4-1 and TRBJ2-7, with 8 positions matching TRBD1. The CDR3 runs 15 residues. CDR1 is MGHRA and CDR2 is YSYEKL in the germline V gene. The trim removed 2 bases at V and 4 bases at J, leaving 7 bases unmatched. The CDR3 protein is CASSQLQGVLYEQYF. Written as DNA, the CDR3 is TGCGCCAGCAGCCAACTACAGGGGGTCCTTTACGAGCAGTACTTC.

The rearrangement joins TRBV27 to TRBJ2-2; D uncertain. Trimming took 7 bases from V and 7 from J, leaving 10 bases between them. The CDR3 spans 12 residues. Germline V gene data show CDR1 as MNHEY and CDR2 as SMNVEV (reference sequence). DNA of the CDR3: TGTGCCAGCAATTTTTGGGGCGGGGAGCTGTTTTTT. Its translation: CASNFWGGELFF.

V is TRBV29-1 and J is TRBJ2-3; D remains ambiguous. Germline CDR1 SQVTM, CDR2 ANQGSEA. The CDR3 contains 10 residues. The V and J ends lost 4 bases and 7 bases respectively, with 6 bases between them. The CDR3: CSVAPNTQYF. In DNA form, the CDR3 reads TGCAGCGTTGCCCCTAATACGCAGTATTTT.

Only one count was recorded for this clone. Within the sample, other DNA sequences also encode this same CDR3. The rearrangement joins TRBV28 to TRBJ1-1; no clear D gene. V was shortened by 6 bases and J by 1 base, with 9 bases between the two germline ends. The CDR3 extends over 13 amino acids. Germline-derived CDR1 and CDR2 are MDHEN and SYDVKM. The CDR3 coding sequence is TGTGCCAGCAGCCCTCGGGGGAACACTGAAGCTTTCTTT. Translating gives CASSPRGNTEAFF.

The rearrangement uses TRBV7-9 and TRBJ2-7, with D perhaps given as TRBD1 or TRBD2 (6 bases each). This CDR3 contains 13 residues. V shed 5 bases and J shed 5 bases, with 13 bases lying between them. The germline gives CDR1 SEHNR, CDR2 FQNEAQ (reference sequence). Here the CDR3 DNA reads TGTGCCAGCAGCAGGGGGGCGCGGAACGAGCAGTACTTC. Amino acid sequence: CASSRGARNEQYF. The entire variable domain, with the rest obtained from reference TRBV7-9 and TRBJ2-7, is as follows: DTGVSQNPRHKITKRGQNVTFRCDPISEHNRLYWYRQTLGQGPEFLTYFQNEAQLEKSRLLSDRFSAERPKGSFSTLEIQRTEQGDSAMYLCASSRGARNEQYFGPGTRLTVT.

The CDR3 DNA reads TGTGCCAGCAGGCAACCCCCGGCGGCACAAGAGACCCAGTACTTC. Residues: CASRQPPAAQETQYF. V and J are TRBV7-6 and TRBJ2-5, with unresolved D. The V gene's germline CDR1 is SGHVS and CDR2 FNYEAQ. This CDR3 contains 15 residues. With 6 bases removed from V and 2 bases from J, the gap between germline ends came to 16 bases. Looking up the rest from reference TRBV7-6 and TRBJ2-5 gives the full variable domain: GAGVSQSPRYKVTKRGQDVALRCDPISGHVSLYWYRQALGQGPEFLTYFNYEAQQDKSGLPNDRFSAERPEGSISTLTIQRTEQRDSAMYRCASRQPPAAQETQYFGPGTRLLVL.

This chain uses TRBV19 with TRBJ1-2, with TRBD1 as a possible D gene (6 bases). Germline V gives CDR1 LNHDA, CDR2 SQIVND (reference sequence). The V gene lost 5 bases and the J gene lost 2 bases, with 15 bases spanning the gap. There are 15 residues in the CDR3. The chain's CDR3 is CASSLQGPQNYGYTF. DNA of the CDR3: TGTGCCAGTAGTTTACAGGGCCCGCAGAACTATGGCTACACCTTC.

V is TRBV7-2 and J is TRBJ2-7, with 8 bases aligning to TRBD2. Germline CDR1 SGHTA, CDR2 FQGNSA. The CDR3 runs to 15 residues. V was pared by 6 bases and J by 4 bases, with 11 bases of the junction left unmatched. Here the CDR3 DNA reads TGTGCCAGCAGTCGAAGCGGGAGAAACGAGTACGAGCAGTACTTC. The encoded protein is CASSRSGRNEYEQYF.

This chain uses TRBV24-1 with TRBJ2-3; TRBD2 aligns across 10 bases. Per the germline V gene, CDR1 is KGHDR and CDR2 is SFDVKD. This CDR3 is 17 amino acids long. After removal of 3 bases from V and 0 bases from J, the junction contained 5 bases not matched to a gene. The CDR3 DNA reads TGTGCCACCAGTGATCTAGCGGGAGCTTCTAGCACAGATACGCAGTATTTT. It yields the protein CATSDLAGASSTDTQYF.

This chain links TRBV10-3 with TRBJ1-4, with D possibly TRBD1 on 5 matching bases. The CDR3 totals 12 residues. In germline, CDR1 is ENHRY, CDR2 SYGVKD. The V end was cut by 4 bases, the J end by 12 bases, with 12 bases between. For the CDR3, the DNA is TGTGCCATCAGTGGGACAATAAGGGAACTGTTTTTT. Its translation is CAISGTIRELFF.

The rearrangement joins TRBV2 to TRBJ1-4; TRBD1 is a possible D gene (5 bases). Germline V gene lookup returns CDR1 SNHLY and CDR2 FYNNEI. The CDR3 is 17 amino acids. Between the trimmed V and J ends, which lost 8 bases and 3 bases, there was a span of 22 bases. The CDR3 DNA reads TGTGCCAGCCTGGGACCCTCGCCGAGCGGGGCTAATGAAAAACTGTTTTTT. Protein product: CASLGPSPSGANEKLFF.

This chain links TRBV28 with TRBJ2-3; D is undetermined. Germline CDR1 MDHEN, CDR2 SYDVKM. V gave up 5 bases and J gave up 4 bases, with 13 bases separating them. The CDR3 runs 14 residues. The chain's CDR3 is CASSPSQAPDTQYF. For the CDR3, the DNA is TGTGCCAGCAGTCCGTCCCAAGCGCCAGATACGCAGTATTTT.

This clone has only one observation. This sequence joins TRBV27 and TRBJ2-3, with TRBD2 identical over 12 bases. From germline, CDR1 is MNHEY and CDR2 SMNVEV (reference sequence). Trimming at V came to 5 bases and at J to 4 bases, leaving 22 bases not matched to a gene. The CDR3 covers 21 residues. DNA of the CDR3: TGTGCCAGCAGTCCGCATATCCGCCGGGCTAGCGGGAGGGCCGGGGCAGATACGCAGTATTTT. It encodes CASSPHIRRASGRAGADTQYF.

The chain joins TRBV28 to TRBJ1-4; 9 bases agree with TRBD1. The CDR3 length is 17 residues. V shed 6 bases and J 2 bases; nucleotides not matched to a gene: 10. The germline CDR1 and CDR2 sequences are MDHEN and SYDVKM. The CDR3 loop is CASRGLRTGATNEKLFF. The CDR3 coding sequence is TGTGCCAGCAGAGGGCTCCGGACAGGGGCCACTAATGAAAAACTGTTTTTT.

The J gene is TRBJ2-1, the V gene TRBV19; D is unresolved. CDR3 length: 19 amino acids. V lost 7 bases, J lost 10 bases, and 35 bases lay in between. CDR1 and CDR2 from the germline V gene are LNHDA and SQIVND (reference sequence). The CDR3 spells CASTRSLFSGTRPYQEQFF. CDR3 nucleotides: TGTGCCAGTACCAGAAGCCTATTCTCCGGAACACGGCCTTACCAGGAGCAGTTCTTC.

This chain links TRBV30 with TRBJ1-5, with no clear D. V shed 4 bases and J shed 4 bases, with 14 bases lying between them. Germline CDR1 reads GTSNPN; CDR2 reads SVGIG (reference sequence). The CDR3 consists of 14 residues. CDR3 DNA sequence: TGTGCCTGGAATCAGGCGGCAGTTAATCAGCCCCAGCATTTT. Protein product: CAWNQAAVNQPQHF.

V and J are TRBV7-2 and TRBJ2-3; 10 nucleotides line up with TRBD2. Trimming cost V 5 bases and J 3 bases; bases outside gene matches: 5. Germline loops: CDR1 SGHTA, CDR2 FQGNSA. The CDR3 loop spans 15 amino acids. The CDR3 DNA follows: TGTGCCAGCAGCCCCTCGGGACTAGCGACAGATACGCAGTATTTT. Amino acids: CASSPSGLATDTQYF.

This clone has just a few counts. At one boundary the junction diverges from the germline segment, which might be a read error. V usage is TRBV5-6 and J usage is TRBJ1-1, with D unresolved. Germline CDR1 SGHDT, CDR2 YYEEEE. The CDR3 is made up of 14 amino acids. CDR3 loop: CASGLGGPTIEAFF. The CDR3 region has the DNA TGTGCCAGCGGCTTGGGAGGGCCCACAATTGAAGCTTTCTTT.

The rearrangement links TRBV6-6 to TRBJ1-2; D is uncertain. V was cut by 4 bases and J by 3 bases, with 9 bases left in between. The CDR3 has 13 residues. CDR1 is MNHNY, CDR2 SVGAGI, per germline (reference sequence). CDR3 residues: CASSLRTDYGYTF. The CDR3 coding sequence is TGTGCCAGCAGTTTAAGGACGGACTATGGCTACACCTTC.

This rearrangement joins TRBV28 to TRBJ2-7; D possibly corresponds to TRBD2 (6 bases). Germline CDR1 is MDHEN and CDR2 is SYDVKM. V was shortened by 6 bases and J by 6 bases, with 12 bases between the two germline ends. The CDR3 loop spans 12 amino acids. For the CDR3, the DNA is TGTGCCAGCAGCCCGGACTATTCCGAGCAGTACTTC. It codes for CASSPDYSEQYF.

V is TRBV18 and J is TRBJ2-3; TRBD1 aligns across 9 bases. After removal of 3 bases from V and 4 bases from J, the junction contained 5 bases not matched to a gene. There are 15 residues in the CDR3. From germline, CDR1 is KGHSH and CDR2 LQKENI. CDR3 sequence: CASSPRTGEADTQYF. The CDR3 region has the DNA TGTGCCAGCTCACCCCGGACAGGGGAAGCAGATACGCAGTATTTT.

The J gene is TRBJ1-2, the V gene TRBV20-1; 7 positions agree with TRBD1. The V and J ends lost 3 bases and 6 bases, in that order; junction bases with no gene match: 10. From germline, CDR1 is DFQATT and CDR2 SNEGSKA (reference sequence). The CDR3 covers 14 residues. The CDR3 reads CSASPYQGVDGYTF. CDR3 in DNA: TGCAGTGCTAGTCCCTATCAGGGGGTCGATGGCTACACCTTC.